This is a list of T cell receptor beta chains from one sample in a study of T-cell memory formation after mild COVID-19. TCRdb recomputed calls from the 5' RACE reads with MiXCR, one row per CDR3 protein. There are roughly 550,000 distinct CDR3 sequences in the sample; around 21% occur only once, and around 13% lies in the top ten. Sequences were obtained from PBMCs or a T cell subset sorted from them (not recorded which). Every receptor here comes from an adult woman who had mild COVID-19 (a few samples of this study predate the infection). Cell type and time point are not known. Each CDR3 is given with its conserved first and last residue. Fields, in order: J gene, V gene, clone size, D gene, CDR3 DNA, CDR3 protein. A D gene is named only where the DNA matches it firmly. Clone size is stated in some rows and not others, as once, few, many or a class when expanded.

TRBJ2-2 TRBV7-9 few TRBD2 TGTGCCAGCAGCTTGACTAGCGTGAACACCGGGGAGCTGTTTTTT CASSLTSVNTGELFF
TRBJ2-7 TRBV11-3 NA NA TGTGCCAGCAGCTTTACCCTCGGGGGTCTCTACGAGCAGTACTTC CASSFTLGGLYEQYF
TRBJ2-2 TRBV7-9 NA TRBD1 TGTGCCAGCAGCTTACGTACAGGGGACATCGGGGAGCTGTTTTTT CASSLRTGDIGELFF
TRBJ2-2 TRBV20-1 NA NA TGCAGTGCCCCGCCGGTCGCGAACACCGGGGAGCTGTTTTTT CSAPPVANTGELFF
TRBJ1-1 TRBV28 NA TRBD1 TGTGCCAGCAGTTTAGGACAGGGCCTGCCTGCTTTCTTT CASSLGQGLPAFF
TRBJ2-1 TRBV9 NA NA TGTGCCAGCAGCGGCCGGGACTTCTACAATGAGCAGTTCTTC CASSGRDFYNEQFF
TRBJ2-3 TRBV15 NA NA TGTGCCACCAGCAGAGACTCGGCGGGTACAGGGCCGACAGATACGCAGTATTTT CATSRDSAGTGPTDTQYF
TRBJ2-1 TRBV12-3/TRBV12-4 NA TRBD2 TGTGCCAGCAGCCCGTTTTGGGAGGGGCCCTACAATGAGCAGTTCTTC CASSPFWEGPYNEQFF
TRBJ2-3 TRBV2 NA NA TGTGCCAGCAGTGATGGACGGGATGGCACAGATACGCAGTATTTT CASSDGRDGTDTQYF
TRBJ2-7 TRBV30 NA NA TGTGCCTGGAGTCCGTACGGTAGTATCGGGGTGAGAAACGAGCAGTACTTC CAWSPYGSIGVRNEQYF
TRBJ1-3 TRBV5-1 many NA TGCGCCAGCAGCTTCGGGGGATCCTCCTCTGGAAACACCATATATTTT CASSFGGSSSGNTIYF
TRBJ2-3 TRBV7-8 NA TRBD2 TGTGCCAGCAGACTAGCGGGGGGTCTGAGGACAGATACGCAGTATTTT CASRLAGGLRTDTQYF
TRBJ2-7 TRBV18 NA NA TGTGCCAGCTCACCCCCAAGCCGCGAGCAGTACTTC CASSPPSREQYF
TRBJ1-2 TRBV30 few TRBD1 TGTGCCTGGAGTCTGACAGGGGGCATGATCTATGGCTACACCTTC CAWSLTGGMIYGYTF
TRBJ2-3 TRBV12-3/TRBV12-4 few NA TGTGCCAGCAGACTCGACTCACTAGCAGATACGCAGTATTTT CASRLDSLADTQYF
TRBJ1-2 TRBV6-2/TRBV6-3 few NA TGTGCCAGCAGTTACTCCACAGATAACTATGGCTACACCTTC CASSYSTDNYGYTF
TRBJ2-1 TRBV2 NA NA TGTGCCAGCAGTCCGTCCTGGGGGGATGAGCAGTTCTTC CASSPSWGDEQFF
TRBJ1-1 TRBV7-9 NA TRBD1 TGTGCCAGCGAACAGGGGATGGGGATGAACACTGAAGCTTTCTTT CASEQGMGMNTEAFF
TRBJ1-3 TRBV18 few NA TGTGCCAGCTCACCAAAGATCTCTGGAAACACCATATATTTT CASSPKISGNTIYF
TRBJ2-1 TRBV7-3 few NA TGTGCCAGCAGCCCCGAGGGGTACAATGAGCAGTTCTTC CASSPEGYNEQFF
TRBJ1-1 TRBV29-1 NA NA TGCAGCGGGGAACAGGGAATTGAAGCTTTCTTT CSGEQGIEAFF
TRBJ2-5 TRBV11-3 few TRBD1 TGTGCCAGCAGCTTAGGGGACAGTAAAGAGACCCAGTACTTC CASSLGDSKETQYF
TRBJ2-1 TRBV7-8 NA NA TGTGCCAGCAGCTTAGTCTTTTCCGACTCCTACAATGAGCAGTTCTTC CASSLVFSDSYNEQFF
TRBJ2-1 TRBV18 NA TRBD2 TGTGCCAGCTCACCACCGAGCGCGGGAGGTTTGTCCTTC CASSPPSAGGLSF
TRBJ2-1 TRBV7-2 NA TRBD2 TGTGCCAGCAGCTTAGGTGGTAGCGGGAGGAATGAGCAGTTCTTC CASSLGGSGRNEQFF
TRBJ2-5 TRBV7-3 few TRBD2 TGTGCCAGCAGCCTCGGGACTAGCGGGGGTTATGAGACCCAGTACTTC CASSLGTSGGYETQYF
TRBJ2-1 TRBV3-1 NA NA TGTGCCAGCAGCCGACAGACAGGATACAATGAGCAGTTCTTC CASSRQTGYNEQFF
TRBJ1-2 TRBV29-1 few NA TGCAGCGCCGGGGGAGGGGAGGGCTATGGCTACACCTTC CSAGGGEGYGYTF
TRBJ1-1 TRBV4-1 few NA TGCGCCAGCAGCCAATCAACCCATCGATACATGAACACTGAAGCTTTCTTT CASSQSTHRYMNTEAFF
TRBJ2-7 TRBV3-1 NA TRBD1 TGTGCCAGCAGCCAGCTGACAGGGGGCGACGAGCAGTACTTC CASSQLTGGDEQYF
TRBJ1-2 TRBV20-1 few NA TGCAGTGCTAGACACTTCACTAACTATGGCTACACCTTC CSARHFTNYGYTF
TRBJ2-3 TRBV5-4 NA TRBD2 TGTGCCAGCAGCACCCGACGGGGGGGCCGGTTCGGGGGCACAGATACGCAGTATTTT CASSTRRGGRFGGTDTQYF
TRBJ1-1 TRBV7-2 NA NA TGTGCCAGCACCTGGTCTTGGAACACTGAAGCTTTCTTT CASTWSWNTEAFF
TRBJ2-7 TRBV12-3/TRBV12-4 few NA TGTGCCAGCAGTTTCGACAGCTTCTCCTACGAGCAGTACTTC CASSFDSFSYEQYF
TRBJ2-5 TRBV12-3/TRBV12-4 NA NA TGTGCCAGCAGTTTGTCCCGCGGGGAAGAGACCCAGTACTTC CASSLSRGEETQYF